One sample yielded the 26 T cell receptor beta chains listed below, sequenced in a study of T cell repertoires in cytomegalovirus infection. Each CDR3 protein gets one entry after TCRdb re-called the reads with MiXCR. The sample has some 900,000 distinct CDR3 sequences, about 33% seen once. Antigens of these TCRs are unknown. The starting material was cultured CD8+ T cells from PBMCs, obtained from culture after CMV antigen stimulation. These receptors all come from a human donor in good health (CMV status not recorded). Some clones in this sample may be carry-over from other donors' samples.

The gene calls are TRBV12-3 or TRBV12-4 and TRBJ2-6; D might be TRBD1 (6 bases). Between the trimmed V and J ends, which lost 6 bases and 8 bases, there was a span of 14 bases. The CDR3 is 14 residues long. The CDR3 loop reads CASRADSYPNVLTF. The CDR3 coding sequence is TGTGCCAGCAGGGCGGACAGCTACCCCAACGTCCTGACTTTC.

This clonotype was seen a handful of times. This chain links TRBV7-6 with TRBJ2-3; the D gene is possibly TRBD1 (6 bases). Germline V gene data show CDR1 as SGHVS and CDR2 as FNYEAQ. The V and J ends lost 8 bases and 4 bases respectively, with 7 bases between them. The CDR3 extends over 11 amino acids. The CDR3 protein is CASGGPDTQYF. As DNA, the CDR3 is TGTGCCAGCGGGGGCCCAGATACGCAGTATTTT. The full variable domain, completed using reference TRBV7-6 and TRBJ2-3, is GAGVSQSPRYKVTKRGQDVALRCDPISGHVSLYWYRQALGQGPEFLTYFNYEAQQDKSGLPNDRFSAERPEGSISTLTIQRTEQRDSAMYRCASGGPDTQYFGPGTRLTVL.

This chain links TRBV27 with TRBJ2-2, with 7 bases identical to TRBD1. Germline CDR1 and CDR2: MNHEY and SMNVEV (reference sequence). With 3 bases clipped from V and 10 bases from J, the junction kept 5 bases outside the gene matches. This CDR3 is built from 13 residues. The CDR3 region is CASSLGTAKELFF. CDR3 DNA: TGTGCCAGCAGTTTGGGGACAGCTAAGGAGCTGTTTTTT.

The chain is built from TRBV29-1 and TRBJ2-1, with D uncertain. The V end was cut by 8 bases, the J end by 3 bases, with 8 bases between. The germline CDR1 and CDR2 sequences are SQVTM and ANQGSEA. The CDR3 sequence is 11 residues long. The CDR3 loop is CSLKVYNEQFF. The CDR3 DNA is TGCAGCCTGAAGGTCTACAATGAGCAGTTCTTC.

The genes are TRBV10-1 and TRBJ2-2; D unclear. The germline CDR1 and CDR2 sequences are WNHNN and SYGVQD (reference sequence). This CDR3 comprises 14 residues. With 2 bases removed from V and 3 bases from J, the gap between germline ends came to 7 bases. The CDR3 is CASSEPDDTGELFF. Here the CDR3 DNA reads TGCGCCAGCAGTGAGCCCGACGACACCGGGGAGCTGTTTTTT.

The V gene is TRBV2, the J gene TRBJ2-3; D gene unclear. The germline V and J ends were trimmed by 2 bases and 0 bases, with 9 bases remaining between them. Germline CDR1 and CDR2: SNHLY and FYNNEI. The CDR3 sequence is 15 residues long. The CDR3 spells CASSERRFSTDTQYF. The CDR3 nucleotides read TGTGCCAGCAGTGAACGACGGTTTAGCACAGATACGCAGTATTTT. Together with reference TRBV2 and TRBJ2-3, the CDR3 gives the full variable domain: EPEVTQTPSHQVTQMGQEVILRCVPISNHLYFYWYRQILGQKVEFLVSFYNNEISEKSEIFDDQFSVERPDGSNFTLKIRSTKLEDSAMYFCASSERRFSTDTQYFGPGTRLTVL.

The CDR3 region has the DNA TGTGCCAGCAGCCCAAGGGCGCTAGCGGGCATTACAGATACGCAGTATTTT. This encodes CASSPRALAGITDTQYF. The V and J genes are TRBV7-2 and TRBJ2-3; 8 bases fit TRBD2. Germline CDR1 reads SGHTA; CDR2 reads FQGNSA. V lost 5 bases and J lost 3; bases outside the gene matches: 13. This CDR3 contains 17 residues.

V gene TRBV2 combines with J gene TRBJ2-7, with D perhaps TRBD2 (5 bases). Germline CDR1 SNHLY, CDR2 FYNNEI. CDR3 length: 15 amino acids. Trimming took 1 base from V and 0 from J, leaving 10 bases between them. The CDR3 sequence is CASSEGRESSYEQYF. DNA for the CDR3: TGTGCCAGCAGTGAAGGCCGGGAAAGCTCCTACGAGCAGTACTTC.

This rearrangement joins TRBV4-1 to TRBJ2-7; TRBD1 matches 7 bases. Germline V gives CDR1 MGHRA, CDR2 YSYEKL. CDR3 size: 14 residues. Unmatched junction bases numbered 12, after V lost 4 bases and J lost 9 bases. CDR3 sequence: CASSLAPTGPGQYF. CDR3 bases: TGCGCCAGCAGCCTGGCCCCGACAGGGCCTGGGCAGTACTTC.

The sample holds many counts of this clonotype. This rearrangement joins TRBV7-8 to TRBJ2-5; D is unclear. The CDR3 is 14 residues long. Germline CDR1 SGHVS, CDR2 FQNEAQ. The V end lost 1 base, the J end lost 5 bases, and 11 bases lay between the germline ends. The CDR3 sequence is CASSLERTRETQYF. The CDR3 bases are TGTGCCAGCAGCTTAGAACGGACGAGGGAGACCCAGTACTTC.

In this sample, this clonotype turned up a few times. The chain recombines TRBV4-3 with TRBJ2-5; 7 bases map to TRBD1. V dropped 0 bases and J dropped 2; count of bases not matched to a gene: 6. There are 16 residues in the CDR3. Germline loops: CDR1 LGHNA, CDR2 YSLEER. The CDR3 region has the DNA TGCGCCAGCAGCCAAGATCTCGGGACAGAACAAGAGACCCAGTACTTC. It codes for CASSQDLGTEQETQYF.

This clonotype has ten or more counts. The chain is built from TRBV7-6 and TRBJ1-6, with TRBD1 identical over 7 bases. Germline V gives CDR1 SGHVS, CDR2 FNYEAQ. V trimming: 1 base; J trimming: 11 bases; junction bases outside the gene matches: 2. CDR3 size: 13 residues. CDR3 DNA: TGTGCCAGCAGCTTAGGACAGGGCACACCCCTCCACTTT. Translating it yields CASSLGQGTPLHF.

This clonotype was recorded a few times. V is TRBV5-1 and J is TRBJ2-3; 7 bases align to TRBD2. CDR1 and CDR2 from the germline V gene are SGHRS and YFSETQ. This CDR3 is 18 amino acids long. Trimming at V came to 1 base and at J to 1 base, leaving 12 bases not matched to a gene. The CDR3 region has the DNA TGCGCCAGCAGCTTGTGGGGACCTAGCGGAGACCGCACAGATACGCAGTATTTT. Translating gives CASSLWGPSGDRTDTQYF.

This clonotype was counted only a few times. The chain links TRBV7-9 to TRBJ1-1; D gene ambiguous. The CDR3 extends over 15 amino acids. CDR1 is SEHNR and CDR2 is FQNEAQ in the germline V gene (reference sequence). Trimming stripped 1 base from V and 4 bases from J, with 13 bases between. CDR3 sequence (DNA): TGTGCCAGCAGCTTAGTTTCATCAGGTGGCACTGAAGCTTTCTTT. The encoded protein is CASSLVSSGGTEAFF.

Concerning this clonotype itself: Its ends do not fully match the called genes, so a read error is possible. The chain couples TRBV9 to TRBJ2-1, with a weak D call TRBD2 (5 bases). This CDR3 is 15 amino acids long. CDR1 SGDLS and CDR2 YYNGEE come from the germline V gene. CDR3 region: CASSPAADSHNEQFF. The CDR3 bases are TGTGCCAGCAGCCCGGCCGCGGACTCCCACAATGAGCAGTTCTTC.

This clonotype came up many times. The V gene is TRBV7-9, the J gene TRBJ1-1; 8 positions agree with TRBD1. The junction had 8 bases not matched to a gene; V was cut back by 6 bases and J by 8 bases. Per the germline V gene, CDR1 is SEHNR and CDR2 is FQNEAQ (reference sequence). This CDR3 contains 13 residues. The CDR3, as DNA: TGTGCCAGCAGGATCGGGACAGGCTCAGAAGCTTTCTTT. This encodes CASRIGTGSEAFF.

The chain uses TRBV7-8 and TRBJ2-1; 10 bases line up with TRBD2. V shed 6 bases and J 0 bases; nucleotides not matched to a gene: 8. The CDR3 contains 17 residues. Germline assignment: CDR1 SGHVS and CDR2 FQNEAQ. CDR3 sequence (DNA): TGTGCCAGCAGGTATACTAGCGGGGATAACTCCTACAATGAGCAGTTCTTC. Its protein is CASRYTSGDNSYNEQFF.

The genes are TRBV7-4 and TRBJ1-3; 9 positions agree with TRBD1. The germline V gene encodes CDR1 SGHVT and CDR2 SQSDAQ. Unmatched junction bases numbered 9, after V lost 5 bases and J lost 7 bases. CDR3 size: 15 residues. The DNA for the CDR3 is TGTGCCAGCAGCCCGCGGGACAGGGAGAGGAACACCATATATTTT. It is translated as CASSPRDRERNTIYF.

The V and J genes are TRBV20-1 and TRBJ1-5, with no clear D. This CDR3 comprises 15 residues. The ends were cut back, 5 bases at V and 2 bases at J, with 16 bases in the middle. The germline V gene has CDR1 DFQATT and CDR2 SNEGSKA (reference sequence). CDR3 sequence (DNA): TGCAGTGCTTGCGAGTCCTACAGAGGCAATCAGCCCCAGCATTTT. Residues: CSACESYRGNQPQHF.

The chain joins TRBV7-9 to TRBJ2-4; no firm D call. In germline, CDR1 is SEHNR, CDR2 FQNEAQ (reference sequence). The V end lost 5 bases, the J end lost 8 bases, and 19 bases lay between the germline ends. This CDR3 contains 15 residues. The CDR3 DNA follows: TGTGCCAGCAGCCTAGAGCCCAACGACGTAGACATTCAGTACTTC. As protein: CASSLEPNDVDIQYF.

This clonotype has a handful of counts. This chain joins TRBV5-1 and TRBJ1-4; D not resolved. In germline, CDR1 is SGHRS, CDR2 YFSETQ. There are 14 residues in the CDR3. Trimming cost V 3 bases and J 6 bases, with 12 bases left between them. The CDR3 here is CASSWLPRDEKLFF. CDR3 DNA sequence: TGCGCCAGCAGCTGGCTACCTCGGGATGAAAAACTGTTTTTT.

This clonotype was seen ten or more times. The chain carries TRBV11-2 and TRBJ1-1; D not resolved. The V end lost 0 bases, the J end lost 0 bases, and 11 bases lay between the germline ends. The CDR3 loop spans 16 amino acids. The germline V gene has CDR1 SGHAT and CDR2 FQNNGV. The CDR3 loop reads CASSLDPFPVNTEAFF. The CDR3 DNA follows: TGTGCCAGCAGCTTAGACCCCTTCCCAGTGAACACTGAAGCTTTCTTT.

Only one count was recorded for this clonotype. The chain links TRBV3-1 to TRBJ2-3, with D tentatively TRBD2 (7 bases). Germline V gene sequence: CDR1 LGHDT, CDR2 YNNKEL (reference sequence). There are 18 residues in the CDR3. Trimming left V 6 bases short and J 0 bases short, with 22 bases between. Here the CDR3 reads CASRSSGGFTYSTDTQYF. CDR3 DNA: TGTGCCAGCAGATCCTCGGGGGGCTTTACCTATAGCACAGATACGCAGTATTTT.

The CDR3, as DNA: TGTGCCAGCAGTAGGGGCGGGGGGGCTTCAGATACGCAGTATTTT. As protein: CASSRGGGASDTQYF. V and J are TRBV9 and TRBJ2-3; 9 bases match TRBD2. The V gene end was trimmed by 5 bases and the J gene end by 4 bases; junction bases not matched to a gene: 8. From germline, CDR1 is SGDLS and CDR2 YYNGEE. The length of the CDR3 is 15 residues.

This clonotype showed up just a few times. This rearrangement joins TRBV6-1 to TRBJ2-5, with 11 bases lining up with TRBD1. The CDR3 has 11 amino acids. Unmatched junction bases numbered 5, after V lost 8 bases and J lost 12 bases. CDR1 is MNHNS, CDR2 SASEGT, per germline. The CDR3 nucleotides are TGTGCCAGCGAGGACAGGGGGCAGGAGTACTTC. It encodes CASEDRGQEYF.

Note on this clonotype: The CDR3 does not end in the conserved phenylalanine or tryptophan, so this is likely a read error. The chain combines TRBV7-6 with TRBJ1-1, with D perhaps TRBD1 (5 bases). Per the germline V gene, CDR1 is SGHVS and CDR2 is FNYEAQ. Trimming removed 1 base from V and 1 base from J, with 10 bases in between. CDR3 length: 15 residues. CDR3 residues: CASSLVTGENTEAFS. The DNA of the CDR3 is TGTGCCAGCAGCTTAGTAACGGGGGAGAACACTGAAGCTTTCTCT.